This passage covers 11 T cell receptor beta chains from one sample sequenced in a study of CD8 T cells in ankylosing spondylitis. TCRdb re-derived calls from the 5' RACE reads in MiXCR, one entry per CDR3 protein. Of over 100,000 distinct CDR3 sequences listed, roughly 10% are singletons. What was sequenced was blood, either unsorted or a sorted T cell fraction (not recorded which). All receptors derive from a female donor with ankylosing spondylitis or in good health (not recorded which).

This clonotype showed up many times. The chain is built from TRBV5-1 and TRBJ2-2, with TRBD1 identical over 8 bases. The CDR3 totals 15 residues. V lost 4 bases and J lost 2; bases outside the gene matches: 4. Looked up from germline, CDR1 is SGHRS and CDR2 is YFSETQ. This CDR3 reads CASSPGQGNTGELFF. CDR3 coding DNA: TGCGCCAGCAGCCCCGGACAGGGTAACACCGGGGAGCTGTTTTTT. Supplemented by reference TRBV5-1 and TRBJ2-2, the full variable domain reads KAGVTQTPRYLIKTRGQQVTLSCSPISGHRSVSWYQQTPGQGLQFLFEYFSETQRNKGNFPGRFSGRQFSNSRSEMNVSTLELGDSALYLCASSPGQGNTGELFFGEGSRLTVL.

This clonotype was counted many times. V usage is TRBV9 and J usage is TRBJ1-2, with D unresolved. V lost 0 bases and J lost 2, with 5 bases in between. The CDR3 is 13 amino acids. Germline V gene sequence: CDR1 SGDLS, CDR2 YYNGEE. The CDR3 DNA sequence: TGTGCCAGCAGCGTAGACTCAAACTATGGCTACACCTTC. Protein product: CASSVDSNYGYTF.

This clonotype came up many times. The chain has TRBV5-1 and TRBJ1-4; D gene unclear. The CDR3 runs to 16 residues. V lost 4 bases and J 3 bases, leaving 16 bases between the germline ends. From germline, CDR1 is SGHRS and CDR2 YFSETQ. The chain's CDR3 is CASSNTPTDPNEKLFF. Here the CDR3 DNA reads TGCGCCAGCAGCAACACTCCAACAGATCCTAATGAAAAACTGTTTTTT.

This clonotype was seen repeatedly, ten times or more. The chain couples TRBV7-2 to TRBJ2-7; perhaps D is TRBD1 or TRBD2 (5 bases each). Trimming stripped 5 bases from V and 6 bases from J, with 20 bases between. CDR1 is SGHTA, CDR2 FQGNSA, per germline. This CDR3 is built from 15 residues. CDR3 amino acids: CASSDGLPGDREQYF. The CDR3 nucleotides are TGTGCCAGCAGCGACGGGCTTCCCGGGGACCGCGAGCAGTACTTC.

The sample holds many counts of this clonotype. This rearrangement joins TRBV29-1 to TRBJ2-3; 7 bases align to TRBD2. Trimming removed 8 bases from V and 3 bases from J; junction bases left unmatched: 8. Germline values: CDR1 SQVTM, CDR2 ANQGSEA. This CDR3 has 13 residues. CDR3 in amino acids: CSHPGGETDTQYF. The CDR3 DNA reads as TGCAGCCACCCTGGGGGGGAGACAGATACGCAGTATTTT.

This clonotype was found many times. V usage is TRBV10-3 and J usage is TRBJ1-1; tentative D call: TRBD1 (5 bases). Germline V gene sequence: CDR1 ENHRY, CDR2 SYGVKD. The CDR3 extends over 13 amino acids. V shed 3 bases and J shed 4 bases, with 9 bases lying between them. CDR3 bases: TGTGCCATCAGTGAACTTCAGGGCACTGAAGCTTTCTTT. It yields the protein CAISELQGTEAFF.

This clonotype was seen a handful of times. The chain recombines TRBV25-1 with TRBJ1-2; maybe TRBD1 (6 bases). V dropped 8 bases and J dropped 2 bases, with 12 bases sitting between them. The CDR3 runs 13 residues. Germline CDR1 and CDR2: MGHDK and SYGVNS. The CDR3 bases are TGTGCCAGCTTCGGGACATCGAACTATGGCTACACCTTC. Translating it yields CASFGTSNYGYTF.

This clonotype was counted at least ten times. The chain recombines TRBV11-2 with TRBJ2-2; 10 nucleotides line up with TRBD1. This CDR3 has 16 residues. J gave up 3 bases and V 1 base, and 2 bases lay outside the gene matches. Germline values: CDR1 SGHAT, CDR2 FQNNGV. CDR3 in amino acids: CASSLGQGAYTGELFF. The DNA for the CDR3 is TGTGCCAGCAGCTTAGGACAGGGGGCGTACACCGGGGAGCTGTTTTTT.

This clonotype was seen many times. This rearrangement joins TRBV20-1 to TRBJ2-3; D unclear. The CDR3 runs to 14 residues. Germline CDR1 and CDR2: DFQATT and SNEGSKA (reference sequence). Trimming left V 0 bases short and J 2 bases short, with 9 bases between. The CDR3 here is CSARDLAATDTQYF. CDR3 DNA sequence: TGCAGTGCTAGAGATCTGGCAGCCACAGATACGCAGTATTTT.

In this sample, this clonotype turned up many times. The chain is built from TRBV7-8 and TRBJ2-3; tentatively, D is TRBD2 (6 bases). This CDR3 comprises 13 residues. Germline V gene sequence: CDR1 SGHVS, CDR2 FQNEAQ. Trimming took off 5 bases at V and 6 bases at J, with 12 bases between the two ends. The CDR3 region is CASSMGGVDTQYF. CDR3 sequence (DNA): TGTGCCAGCAGCATGGGGGGTGTTGATACGCAGTATTTT.

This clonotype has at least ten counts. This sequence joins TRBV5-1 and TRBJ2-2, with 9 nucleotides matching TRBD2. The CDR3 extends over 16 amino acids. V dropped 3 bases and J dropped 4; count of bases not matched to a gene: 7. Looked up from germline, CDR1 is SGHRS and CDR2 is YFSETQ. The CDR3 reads CASSSLAGVITGELFF. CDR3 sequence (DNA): TGCGCCAGCAGCTCTTTAGCGGGAGTTATCACCGGGGAGCTGTTTTTT.